This T cell receptor (beta chain) appears in the sequencing data of a study of shared clonotypes between healthy human individuals. The assay was immunoSEQ multiplex PCR, and TCRdb's table has in-frame clones only and misses some. This sample has about 2.4 million clones, with 93% found just once. Trimming took off 6 bases at V and 7 bases at J, with 15 bases between the two ends. Germline V gives CDR1 MDHEN, CDR2 SYDVKM. The CDR3 loop spans 13 amino acids. This TCR was recovered from a man younger than 35 in good health. Some clones in this sample may be carry-over from other donors' samples. The chain combines TRBV28 with TRBJ2-5; D may match TRBD1 or TRBD2 (5 bases each). The sequencing sample was made of naive CD4+ T cells from PBMCs. Subset specified: CD45RA+ positively selected. As DNA, the CDR3 is TGTGCCAGCAGACGTCCCGGTGGGGGGACCCAGTACTTC. Amino acid sequence: CASRRPGGGTQYF.